These 11 T cell receptor beta chains came from one sample sequenced in a study of T-cell memory formation after mild COVID-19. From the 5' RACE reads, TCRdb called clonotypes with MiXCR, one entry per CDR3 protein. This table holds around 530,000 distinct CDR3 sequences, roughly 22% found once. Sequencing was done on a sample of PBMCs or a T cell subset sorted from them (not recorded which). The receptor set was obtained from an adult woman who had mild COVID-19 (a few samples of this study predate the infection). Cell type and time point are not known.

This clonotype has more than one count but fewer than ten. This chain's CDR3 is CASSLASRQHYGYTF. The CDR3 nucleotides read TGTGCCAGCAGCTTAGCTTCTCGGCAGCATTATGGCTACACCTTC. The gene calls are TRBV7-2 and TRBJ1-2; D remains unclear. The V and J ends lost 0 bases and 5 bases respectively, with 13 bases between them. Germline-derived CDR1 and CDR2 are SGHTA and FQGNSA. The CDR3 spans 15 residues.

The chain uses TRBV10-2 and TRBJ2-2; no reliable D call. In germline, CDR1 is WSHSY, CDR2 SAAADI. CDR3 length equals 13 residues. The ends were cut back, 2 bases at V and 4 bases at J, with 5 bases in the middle. The CDR3, as DNA: TGCGCCAGCAGTGAGAGTCGCACCGGGGAGCTGTTTTTT. This sequence encodes CASSESRTGELFF.

This clonotype has a handful of counts. This chain uses TRBV5-1 with TRBJ2-2, with 9 bases that match TRBD1. With V trimmed by 2 bases and J by 3 bases, 5 bases remained unmatched. The length of the CDR3 is 16 residues. Germline CDR1 SGHRS, CDR2 YFSETQ. The CDR3 coding sequence is TGCGCCAGCAGCTTTTCCGGGACAGGGTACACCGGGGAGCTGTTTTTT. Its translation is CASSFSGTGYTGELFF.

This rearrangement joins TRBV5-1 to TRBJ1-1, with 7 bases matching TRBD1. This CDR3 spans 15 amino acids. Germline lookup yields CDR1 SGHRS and CDR2 YFSETQ. V lost 3 bases and J lost 4; bases outside the gene matches: 9. The CDR3 region has the DNA TGCGCCAGCAGCTCGACAGGGATTTCATCCACTGAAGCTTTCTTT. Amino acid sequence: CASSSTGISSTEAFF.

This clonotype was observed a few times. The chain is built from TRBV28 and TRBJ2-7, with D possibly being TRBD1 or TRBD2 (5 bases each). CDR1 is MDHEN, CDR2 SYDVKM, per germline. The CDR3 has 15 amino acids. V was cut by 4 bases and J by 5 bases, with 18 bases left in between. DNA of the CDR3: TGTGCCAGCAGTTGGCCGGGACGGGTCAACAACGAGCAGTACTTC. Translation: CASSWPGRVNNEQYF.

There are a few counts of this clonotype. The chain uses TRBV5-6 and TRBJ2-5; D ambiguous. Germline CDR1 is SGHDT and CDR2 is YYEEEE. The V gene lost 2 bases and the J gene lost 4 bases, with 12 bases spanning the gap. This CDR3 is 14 amino acids long. In DNA, the CDR3 is TGTGCCAGCAGCTTAATACCCGGCGGAGAGACCCAGTACTTC. Protein: CASSLIPGGETQYF.

This sequence joins TRBV30 and TRBJ1-1, with a weak D call TRBD1 (5 bases). V was trimmed by 3 bases and J by 5 bases, leaving 13 bases between them. CDR3 size: 13 residues. The germline V gene has CDR1 GTSNPN and CDR2 SVGIG (reference sequence). CDR3 DNA sequence: TGTGCCTGGAGCCGGGGGGGGTGGACTGAAGCTTTCTTT. This gives the protein CAWSRGGWTEAFF.

This clonotype was seen at least ten times. The chain recombines TRBV20-1 with TRBJ2-1; possibly TRBD1 for D (6 bases). Per the germline V gene, CDR1 is DFQATT and CDR2 is SNEGSKA (reference sequence). Trimming took off 3 bases at V and 3 bases at J, with 15 bases between the two ends. The length of the CDR3 is 15 residues. CDR3 residues: CSARAQGKGYNEQFF. The DNA of the CDR3 is TGCAGTGCTAGGGCACAGGGAAAGGGCTACAATGAGCAGTTCTTC.

In this sample, this clonotype turned up a few times. The chain uses TRBV29-1 and TRBJ2-7, with 8 bases aligning to TRBD2. CDR3 length equals 17 residues. The J segment lost 3 bases and the V segment lost 4 bases, leaving 17 bases of the junction unmatched. The germline gives CDR1 SQVTM, CDR2 ANQGSEA. DNA of the CDR3: TGCAGCGTTGGCTTTGAAAGAGGGCTAGCGGGTTTCTACGAGCAGTACTTC. It specifies CSVGFERGLAGFYEQYF.

The gene calls are TRBV9 and TRBJ1-2, with TRBD1 identical over 7 bases. CDR3 length equals 17 residues. Trimming took 3 bases from V and 1 from J; bases not matched to a gene: 12. Per the germline V gene, CDR1 is SGDLS and CDR2 is YYNGEE. The chain's CDR3 is CASSGWDSALSNYGYTF. Here the CDR3 DNA reads TGTGCCAGCAGCGGTTGGGACAGTGCACTAAGTAACTATGGCTACACCTTC.

This clonotype was detected a few times. The chain combines TRBV12-3 or TRBV12-4 with TRBJ2-3; the match to TRBD2 covers 10 bases. After removal of 5 bases from V and 2 bases from J, the junction contained 4 bases not matched to a gene. This CDR3 has 15 residues. The CDR3 DNA sequence: TGTGCCAGCAGTCAAACTAGCGGGATCACAGATACGCAGTATTTT. Its protein is CASSQTSGITDTQYF.